This T cell receptor (beta chain) stems from a study of blood T cell repertoires in COVID-19. Study-wide background: Sources were T cells, B-cell-depleted T cells, or PBMCs; the material itself was cDNA or gDNA.

This clone was seen only a few times. Some clones are missing from TCRdb's copy, which holds only in-frame ones; the method was immunoSEQ multiplex PCR. This sample has tens of thousands of clones, with over 60% found just once. In germline, CDR1 is GTSNPN, CDR2 SVGIG (reference sequence). Unmatched junction bases numbered 7, after V lost 0 bases and J lost 5 bases. This CDR3 spans 15 amino acids. What was sequenced was peripheral blood. V usage is TRBV30 and J usage is TRBJ1-5, with 7 bases identical to TRBD1. The clonotype was recovered from a young man with COVID-19, enrolled during active disease. The CDR3 bases are TGTGCCTGGAGTGTCTCTTTAACAGGGGATCAGCCCCAGCATTTT. It specifies CAWSVSLTGDQPQHF.